This T cell receptor beta chain originates from a study of blood T cell repertoires in COVID-19. Study details: COVID-19 samples collected from the United States, Italy and Spain covered acute and convalescent phases. Nucleic acid was either cDNA or gDNA, and it came from T cells, B-cell-depleted T cells, or PBMCs.

In the authors' workflow: Quantification of nucleated cells was approximated via reference gene primer amplification. Generated by immunoSEQ multiplex PCR, the TCRdb table keeps only in-frame clones and is missing some. V, J and clone size were drawn from that table, and D and trimming were deduced from the DNA. The sample records about 90,000 clones, around four fifths being singletons. Trimming pared 7 bases from V and 0 bases from J, leaving 4 bases between. Germline CDR1 and CDR2: MDHEN and SYDVKM. The CDR3 runs to 12 residues. The receptor comes from a woman between 65 and 79 years old with active or convalescent COVID-19. Sequenced material: peripheral blood. The gene calls are TRBV28 and TRBJ1-5; no definite D call. CDR3 amino acids: CASMYSNQPQHF. CDR3 nucleotide sequence: TGTGCCAGCATGTATAGCAATCAGCCCCAGCATTTT.